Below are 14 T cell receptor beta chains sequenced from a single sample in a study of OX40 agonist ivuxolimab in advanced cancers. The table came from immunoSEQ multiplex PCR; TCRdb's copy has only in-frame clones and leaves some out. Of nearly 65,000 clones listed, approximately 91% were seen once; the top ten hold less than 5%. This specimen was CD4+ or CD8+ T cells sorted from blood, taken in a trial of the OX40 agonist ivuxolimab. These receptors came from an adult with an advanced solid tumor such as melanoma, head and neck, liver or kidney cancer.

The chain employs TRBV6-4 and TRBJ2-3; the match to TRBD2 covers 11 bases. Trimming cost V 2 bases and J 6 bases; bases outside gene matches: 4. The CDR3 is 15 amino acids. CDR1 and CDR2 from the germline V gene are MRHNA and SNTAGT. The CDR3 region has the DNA TGTGCCAGCAGTGACACAGTAGCGGGAGGGGATACGCAGTATTTT. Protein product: CASSDTVAGGDTQYF.

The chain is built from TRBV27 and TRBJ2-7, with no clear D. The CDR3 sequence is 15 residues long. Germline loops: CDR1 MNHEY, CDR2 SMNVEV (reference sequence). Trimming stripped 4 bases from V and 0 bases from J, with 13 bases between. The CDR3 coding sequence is TGTGCCAGCAGTTCTTCTAGGATCCTCTCCTACGAGCAGTACTTC. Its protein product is CASSSSRILSYEQYF.

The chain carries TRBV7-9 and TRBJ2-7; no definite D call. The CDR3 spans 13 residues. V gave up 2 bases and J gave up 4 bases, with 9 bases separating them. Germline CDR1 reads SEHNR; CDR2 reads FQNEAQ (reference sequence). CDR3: CASSLTDGYEQYF. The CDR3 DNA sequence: TGTGCCAGCAGCTTAACGGACGGATACGAGCAGTACTTC. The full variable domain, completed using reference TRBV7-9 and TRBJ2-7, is DTGVSQNPRHKITKRGQNVTFRCDPISEHNRLYWYRQTLGQGPEFLTYFQNEAQLEKSRLLSDRFSAERPKGSFSTLEIQRTEQGDSAMYLCASSLTDGYEQYFGPGTRLTVT.

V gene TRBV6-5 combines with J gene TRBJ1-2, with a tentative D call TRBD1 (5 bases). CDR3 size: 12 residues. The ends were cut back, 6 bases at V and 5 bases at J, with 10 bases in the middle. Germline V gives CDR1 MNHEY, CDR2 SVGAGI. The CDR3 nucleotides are TGTGCCAGCAGCCCCGGGGGGTATGGCTACACCTTC. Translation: CASSPGGYGYTF.

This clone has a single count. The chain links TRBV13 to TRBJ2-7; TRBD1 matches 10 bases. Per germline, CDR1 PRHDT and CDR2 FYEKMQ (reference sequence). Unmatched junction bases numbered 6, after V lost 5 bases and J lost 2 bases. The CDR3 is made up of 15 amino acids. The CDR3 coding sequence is TGTGCCAGCAGCCCCGTGGACAGGGGGACCTACGAGCAGTACTTC. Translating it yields CASSPVDRGTYEQYF.

CDR3 sequence: CASSLSGNEGEQYF. DNA of the CDR3: TGTGCCAGCAGTTTATCCGGGAACGAGGGCGAGCAGTACTTC. The chain joins TRBV28 to TRBJ2-7; a possible D gene is TRBD2 (5 bases). The CDR3 spans 14 residues. Germline values: CDR1 MDHEN, CDR2 SYDVKM. V lost 1 base, J lost 6 bases, and 13 bases lay in between.

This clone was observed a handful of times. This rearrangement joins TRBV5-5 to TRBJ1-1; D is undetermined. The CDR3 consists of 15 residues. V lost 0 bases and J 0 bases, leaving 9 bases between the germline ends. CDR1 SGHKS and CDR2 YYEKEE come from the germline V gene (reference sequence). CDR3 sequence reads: CASSLARVMNTEAFF. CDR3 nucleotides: TGTGCCAGCAGCTTGGCCCGGGTCATGAACACTGAAGCTTTCTTT.

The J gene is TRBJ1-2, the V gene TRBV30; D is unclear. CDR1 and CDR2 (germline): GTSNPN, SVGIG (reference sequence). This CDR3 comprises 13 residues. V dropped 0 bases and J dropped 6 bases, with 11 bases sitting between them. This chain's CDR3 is CAWSVLPQDGYTF. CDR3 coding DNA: TGTGCCTGGAGTGTACTGCCGCAGGATGGCTACACCTTC.

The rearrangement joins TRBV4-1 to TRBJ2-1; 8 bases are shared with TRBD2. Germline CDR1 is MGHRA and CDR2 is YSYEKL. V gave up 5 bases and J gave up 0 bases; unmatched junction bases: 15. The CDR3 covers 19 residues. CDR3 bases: TGCGCCAGCAGCGGGATCCTTGGCGGTGCGGGAGGCTCCTACAATGAGCAGTTCTTC. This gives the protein CASSGILGGAGGSYNEQFF.

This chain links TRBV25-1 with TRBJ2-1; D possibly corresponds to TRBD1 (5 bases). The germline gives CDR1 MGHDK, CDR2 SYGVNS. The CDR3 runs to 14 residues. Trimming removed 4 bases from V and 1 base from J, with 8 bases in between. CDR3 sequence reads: CASSVTGSYNEQFF. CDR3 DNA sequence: TGTGCCAGCAGTGTTACAGGTTCCTACAATGAGCAGTTCTTC.

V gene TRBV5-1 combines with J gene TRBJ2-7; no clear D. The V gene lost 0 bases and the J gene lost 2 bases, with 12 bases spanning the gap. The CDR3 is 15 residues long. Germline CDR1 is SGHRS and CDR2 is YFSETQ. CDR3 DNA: TGCGCCAGCAGCTTGGCAGAATACAACACCTACGAGCAGTACTTC. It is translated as CASSLAEYNTYEQYF.

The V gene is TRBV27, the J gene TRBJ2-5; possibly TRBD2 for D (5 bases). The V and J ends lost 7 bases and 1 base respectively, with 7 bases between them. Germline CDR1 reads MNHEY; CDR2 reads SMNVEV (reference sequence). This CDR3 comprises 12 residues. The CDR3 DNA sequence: TGTGCCAGCAAGAGCGGCCAAGAGACCCAGTACTTC. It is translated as CASKSGQETQYF.

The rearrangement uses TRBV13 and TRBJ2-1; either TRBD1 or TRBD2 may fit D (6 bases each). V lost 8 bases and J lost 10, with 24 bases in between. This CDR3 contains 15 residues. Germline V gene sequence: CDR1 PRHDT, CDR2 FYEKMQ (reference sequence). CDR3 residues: CASQNGGGVSGEQFF. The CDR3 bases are TGTGCCAGCCAAAACGGAGGGGGAGTAAGTGGGGAGCAGTTCTTC. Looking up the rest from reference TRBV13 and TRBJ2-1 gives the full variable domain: AAGVIQSPRHLIKEKRETATLKCYPIPRHDTVYWYQQGPGQDPQFLISFYEKMQSDKGSIPDRFSAQQFSDYHSELNMSSLELGDSALYFCASQNGGGVSGEQFFGPGTRLTVL.

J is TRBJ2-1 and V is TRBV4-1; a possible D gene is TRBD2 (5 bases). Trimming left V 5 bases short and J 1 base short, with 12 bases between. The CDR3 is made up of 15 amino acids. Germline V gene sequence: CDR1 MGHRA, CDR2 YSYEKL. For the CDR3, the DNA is TGCGCCAGCAGCGGAGGACCGCTATCCTACAATGAGCAGTTCTTC. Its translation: CASSGGPLSYNEQFF.